This paragraph reports one T cell receptor beta chain. Its matching antigen is unknown. The CDR3 regions of TCR beta were amplified from RNA transcripts. Researchers ran a first-round RT-PCR on the TCR CDR3 using the HTBI primer set. Each CDR3 protein is one row after TCRdb ran MiXCR on the multiplex PCR reads. The sample carries under 500,000 distinct CDR3 sequences, 11% to 15% recorded once. The CDR3 consists of 16 residues. Germline V gene lookup returns CDR1 LGHNA and CDR2 YNFKEQ. The trim removed 4 bases at V and 3 bases at J, leaving 9 bases unmatched. The entry originates in a study of T cells in Graves' hyperthyroidism and ophthalmopathy. Whole-study findings and limits: A model using 13 V-J features told ophthalmopathy apart from stable hyperthyroidism.

Ophthalmopathy cases met thresholds of Clinical Activity Score at least 3, NOSPECS grade at least 4 and duration under 3 months. Each diagnosis was grounded in clinical symptoms, serum thyroxine and TRAb, thyroid ultrasound, and orbital computed tomography. Fresh 10 ml peripheral blood yielded PBMCs. Sequenced sample: blood. The clonotype originates from a man in his forties or fifties with Graves' ophthalmopathy. The chain combines TRBV4-2 with TRBJ2-7, with TRBD1 matching 10 bases. The CDR3 sequence is CASSLEWTGGNYEQYF. CDR3 nucleotides: TGTGCCAGCAGCCTAGAGTGGACAGGGGGTAACTACGAGCAGTACTTC.